This TCR beta chain is drawn from a study of OX40 agonist ivuxolimab in advanced cancers. Notes on the research overall: Ivuxolimab was a fully human IgG2 agonistic monoclonal antibody targeting the costimulatory receptor OX40 (CD134). Intravenous ivuxolimab was administered to patients every 2 weeks at six dose levels: 0.01, 0.1, 0.3, 1.5, 3 and 10 mg/kg. Of the approximately 50 patients in dose escalation, some 19 had hepatocellular carcinoma, some 15 had melanoma, 9 had renal cell carcinoma and 9 had head and neck cancer. The dose-escalation cohort was 82.7% male with a mean age of approximately 59 years, ranging from about 20 to 85. Patients were allowed to have had prior anti-PD-1, anti-PD-L1 or anti-CTLA-4 therapy, and approximately 40% of the dose-escalation patients had been treated with checkpoint inhibitors. Partial responses were achieved by three dose-escalation patients, of whom one had hepatocellular carcinoma and two had cutaneous melanoma. The purpose of peripheral TCRbeta sequencing was to test whether ivuxolimab changed TCR sequence diversity and led to clonal T-cell expansion. The paper reports the monotherapy dose-escalation portion (N ≈ 50 patients) of the phase I ivuxolimab trial. On the study overall, not on this receptor specifically: Partial responders in the 0.1-3.0 mg/kg groups had among the lowest normalized peripheral clonal expansion, especially among CD8+ T cells. The antigen specificity of the clonally expanded peripheral T cells was not determined. After ivuxolimab, more expanded clones were found on average in CD8+ T cells than in CD4+ T cells. Low levels of normalized T-cell clonal expansion were also shown by some nonresponding patients. At doses of 0.1 to 3.0 mg/kg, clonal expansion of both CD4+ and CD8+ T cells in blood was seen between baseline and week 6.

The trial excluded patients who had a history of autoimmune disease or who were on systemic immunosuppression. Peripheral blood for TCR sequencing was collected from all dose cohorts at baseline, on cycle 4 day 1, and on cycle 7 day 1. The samples were taken from a phase I, first-in-human, multicenter, open-label dose-escalation trial of ivuxolimab. Adults with locally advanced or metastatic head and neck squamous cell, hepatocellular, melanoma or renal cell carcinoma were enrolled in the trial. CD4+ and CD8+ T cells were sorted separately from peripheral blood before TCR sequencing. V loses 0 bases, J loses 4 bases, and the germline ends lie 15 bases apart. Taken from cysteine to phenylalanine, the CDR3 has 15 residues. Only the CDR3 DNA stays, 45 bases, in frame from base 1. The germline V gene provides CDR1 SQVTM and CDR2 ANQGSEA. A remark on this clone: It has no known antigen specificity. It has no much larger one-base neighbor in the sample; base qualities were not kept.

For sequencing of the TCRbeta CDR3 region, genomic DNA was extracted from the sorted cells. The immunoSEQ Assay was used for sequencing of TCRbeta CDR3 regions. TCRdb mirrors the immuneACCESS table, restricted to in-frame sequences. Some clones are absent from its copies; in checked studies, under half trace to an unresolved V gene, and the reason for the others is unknown. Across this sample there are about 33,000 clones, with 80% seen only once. The ten largest clones add up to around a quarter of the sample. Sequenced material: CD4+ or CD8+ T cells sorted from blood, taken in a trial of the OX40 agonist ivuxolimab. This TCR was sampled from an adult with an advanced solid tumor such as melanoma, head and neck, liver or kidney cancer. The V and J genes are TRBV29-1 and TRBJ1-1; the D segment could be TRBD1, given 5 matching bases. The CDR3 region: CSVEDPNRGATEAFF. In nucleotides, the sequence is TGCAGCGTTGAAGATCCCAACCGAGGGGCCACTGAAGCTTTCTTT.